These 30 T cell receptor beta chains share one sample of origin, sequenced in a study of OX40 agonist ivuxolimab in advanced cancers. Library preparation employed the immunoSEQ multiplex PCR assay. The table comes from immuneACCESS by way of TCRdb, which keeps in-frame sequences with V and J called. Part of the clones is missing from these tables; in studies checked, under half for an unresolved V gene and the rest for unknown reasons. This sample lists about 100,000 clones; approximately 89% were detected once. The ten largest account for approximately 0.16% of the sample. Sequences were derived from CD4+ or CD8+ T cells sorted from blood, sampled in a trial of the OX40 agonist ivuxolimab. The source of these receptors is an adult with an advanced solid tumor such as melanoma, head and neck, liver or kidney cancer.

The chain carries TRBV27 and TRBJ1-2; D unclear. The CDR3 spans 15 residues. The V end lost 7 bases, the J end lost 7 bases, and 22 bases lay between the germline ends. The V gene's germline CDR1 is MNHEY and CDR2 SMNVEV (reference sequence). CDR3 in amino acids: CASKAVNSRITGYTF. CDR3 in DNA: TGTGCCAGCAAAGCAGTGAATAGTCGTATAACTGGCTACACCTTC.

The chain couples TRBV29-1 to TRBJ2-5; 10 bases map to TRBD2. Germline CDR1 is SQVTM and CDR2 is ANQGSEA. J lost 5 bases, V lost 6 bases, and 3 bases had no gene match. The CDR3 runs 12 residues. Written as DNA, the CDR3 is TGCAGCGTGGCTAGCGGGAGTGAGACCCAGTACTTC. Protein sequence: CSVASGSETQYF.

A note on this clone: Relative to the germline gene, one junction end is altered; a read error may explain this. The rearrangement joins TRBV20-1 to TRBJ2-7, with TRBD1 matching 9 bases. Per germline, CDR1 DFQATT and CDR2 SNEGSKA (reference sequence). CDR3 length: 11 residues. The CDR3 DNA follows: TGCAGTGCTAGTCTGGGGACAGGGAGCGACTTC. Residues: CSASLGTGSDF.

The CDR3 here is CSSKGVSYNEQFF. DNA of the CDR3: TGCAGCTCGAAGGGGGTGTCCTACAATGAGCAGTTCTTC. The V call is TRBV29-1, the J call TRBJ2-1, with D possibly being TRBD1 (6 bases). V was cut by 8 bases and J by 1 base, with 12 bases left in between. CDR1 is SQVTM, CDR2 ANQGSEA, per germline. The CDR3 covers 13 residues.

This rearrangement joins TRBV19 to TRBJ2-7; D gene unclear. Trimming removed 5 bases at V and 3 bases at J, with 11 bases between. The CDR3 totals 13 residues. Germline assignment: CDR1 LNHDA and CDR2 SQIVND (reference sequence). This CDR3 is CASSFRHLYEQYF. The CDR3 bases are TGTGCCAGTAGTTTTAGACACCTCTACGAGCAGTACTTC.

The V call is TRBV28, the J call TRBJ2-3, with a weak D call TRBD1 (6 bases). Germline CDR1 reads MDHEN; CDR2 reads SYDVKM. CDR3 length: 18 amino acids. The V end lost 7 bases, the J end lost 2 bases, and 25 bases lay between the germline ends. The CDR3 reads CASTQLGLGAPITDTQYF. The CDR3 region has the DNA TGTGCCAGCACCCAACTGGGTCTGGGGGCGCCTATCACAGATACGCAGTATTTT.

This sequence joins TRBV10-2 and TRBJ1-4; no clear D. Germline V gene sequence: CDR1 WSHSY, CDR2 SAAADI. Between the trimmed V and J ends, which lost 2 bases and 5 bases, there was a span of 9 bases. The CDR3 covers 14 residues. The CDR3 nucleotides read TGCGCCAGCAGTGAGGAAGGGCTGAATGAAAAACTGTTTTTT. Protein: CASSEEGLNEKLFF.

The J gene is TRBJ2-7, the V gene TRBV6-5, with 7 positions matching TRBD1. The germline gives CDR1 MNHEY, CDR2 SVGAGI. This CDR3 region has 14 residues. V shed 5 bases and J 5 bases; nucleotides not matched to a gene: 9. The CDR3 coding sequence is TGTGCCAGCAGTCGACAGGGTTTTTCAAACGAGCAGTACTTC. Amino acids: CASSRQGFSNEQYF.

The CDR3 loop reads CASSQARAKTQYF. The DNA of the CDR3 is TGTGCCAGCAGTCAGGCCAGGGCCAAGACCCAGTACTTC. V and J are TRBV6-1 and TRBJ2-5; D is perhaps TRBD1 (5 bases). The CDR3 contains 13 residues. V was trimmed by 5 bases and J by 6 bases, leaving 13 bases between them. The V gene's germline CDR1 is MNHNS and CDR2 SASEGT.

The chain combines TRBV7-9 with TRBJ2-1, with D tentatively TRBD2 (6 bases). The germline CDR1 and CDR2 sequences are SEHNR and FQNEAQ (reference sequence). V was shortened by 6 bases and J by 3 bases, with 9 bases between the two germline ends. The CDR3 totals 13 residues. The CDR3 is CASSSGGYNEQFF. The CDR3 DNA reads as TGTGCCAGCAGTTCCGGGGGCTACAATGAGCAGTTCTTC. Full variable domain (missing parts from reference TRBV7-9 and TRBJ2-1): DTGVSQNPRHKITKRGQNVTFRCDPISEHNRLYWYRQTLGQGPEFLTYFQNEAQLEKSRLLSDRFSAERPKGSFSTLEIQRTEQGDSAMYLCASSSGGYNEQFFGPGTRLTVL.

The chain recombines TRBV5-1 with TRBJ2-1, with 15 positions matching TRBD2. This CDR3 region has 17 residues. J gave up 7 bases and V 0 bases, and 5 bases lay outside the gene matches. Germline values: CDR1 SGHRS, CDR2 YFSETQ. CDR3 in DNA: TGCGCCAGCAGCTTGGCGGGACTAGCGGGAGGTCAGAATGAGCAGTTCTTC. As protein: CASSLAGLAGGQNEQFF.

V usage is TRBV28 and J usage is TRBJ2-1; no clear D. Germline V lookup: CDR1 MDHEN, CDR2 SYDVKM. The ends were cut back, 5 bases at V and 3 bases at J, with 11 bases in the middle. CDR3 size: 14 residues. CDR3 region: CASSPSDGYNEQFF. The CDR3 DNA reads as TGTGCCAGCAGTCCTTCGGACGGCTACAATGAGCAGTTCTTC. The entire variable domain, with the rest obtained from reference TRBV28 and TRBJ2-1, is as follows: DVKVTQSSRYLVKRTGEKVFLECVQDMDHENMFWYRQDPGLGLRLIYFSYDVKMKEKGDIPEGYSVSREKKERFSLILESASTNQTSMYLCASSPSDGYNEQFFGPGTRLTVL.

The chain is built from TRBV5-1 and TRBJ2-5; TRBD2 matches at 13 bases. The V segment lost 7 bases and the J segment 7 bases; nucleotides outside the gene matches: 13. Germline V CDR1 and CDR2: SGHRS, YFSETQ. The CDR3 extends over 16 amino acids. This CDR3 is CASEEGGGLAGRTQYF. CDR3 bases: TGCGCCAGCGAAGAGGGGGGGGGACTAGCGGGAAGGACCCAGTACTTC. The whole variable domain, filled in from reference TRBV5-1 and TRBJ2-5, reads KAGVTQTPRYLIKTRGQQVTLSCSPISGHRSVSWYQQTPGQGLQFLFEYFSETQRNKGNFPGRFSGRQFSNSRSEMNVSTLELGDSALYLCASEEGGGLAGRTQYFGPGTRLLVL.

The gene calls are TRBV29-1 and TRBJ2-1; D is perhaps TRBD2 (5 bases). The CDR3 extends over 10 amino acids. Trimming removed 4 bases from V and 7 bases from J, with 5 bases in between. Germline CDR1 and CDR2: SQVTM and ANQGSEA. The DNA for the CDR3 is TGCAGCGTTGTAGCGAATGAGCAGTTCTTC. This codes for CSVVANEQFF.

This clone was detected only once. CDR3 sequence (DNA): TGTGCCAGCAGGCCCGGGAAAACTAATGAAAAACTGTTTTTT. It specifies CASRPGKTNEKLFF. The chain has TRBV27 and TRBJ1-4; D remains unclear. Germline V gives CDR1 MNHEY, CDR2 SMNVEV (reference sequence). V lost 6 bases and J 1 base, leaving 9 bases between the germline ends. The CDR3 is 14 amino acids.

The rearrangement joins TRBV4-1 to TRBJ1-4; D unclear. Germline V lookup: CDR1 MGHRA, CDR2 YSYEKL. The CDR3 sequence is 15 residues long. Trimming took off 1 base at V and 0 bases at J, with 6 bases between the two ends. The CDR3 coding sequence is TGCGCCAGCAGCCAAGGACGGACAACTAATGAAAAACTGTTTTTT. Translated: CASSQGRTTNEKLFF.

In this sample, this clone turned up a few times. J is TRBJ1-1 and V is TRBV9, with D possibly TRBD1 on 6 matching bases. The CDR3 extends over 13 amino acids. CDR1 and CDR2 (germline): SGDLS, YYNGEE. Trimming took 7 bases from V and 4 from J, leaving 14 bases between them. The CDR3 protein is CASSQGQGTEAFF. The CDR3 DNA is TGTGCCAGCTCACAGGGTCAGGGCACTGAAGCTTTCTTT.

The chain links TRBV5-1 to TRBJ1-2, with D perhaps TRBD1 (6 bases). The germline V gene has CDR1 SGHRS and CDR2 YFSETQ. With 4 bases removed from V and 2 bases from J, the gap between germline ends came to 21 bases. This CDR3 region has 17 residues. CDR3 in DNA: TGCGCCAGCAGCCCCCTCGGGGGGGCCGGAGGAAACTATGGCTACACCTTC. The encoded protein is CASSPLGGAGGNYGYTF.

J is TRBJ2-1 and V is TRBV6-1, with a tentative D call TRBD2 (6 bases). Germline CDR1 MNHNS, CDR2 SASEGT. The V end was cut by 8 bases, the J end by 4 bases, with 12 bases between. The CDR3 is 13 amino acids. Written as DNA, the CDR3 is TGTGCCAGCCGGGACTTACTGTACAATGAGCAGTTCTTC. It is translated as CASRDLLYNEQFF.

The genes are TRBV19 and TRBJ1-3; D is uncertain. V lost 3 bases to trimming and J lost 0 bases, with 9 bases between them. CDR3 size: 15 residues. Germline-derived CDR1 and CDR2 are LNHDA and SQIVND (reference sequence). CDR3 in DNA: TGTGCCAGTAGTATTAGGGCCTCCTCTGGAAACACCATATATTTT. This translates into CASSIRASSGNTIYF.

V and J are TRBV6-5 and TRBJ1-5; TRBD1 is a possible D gene (5 bases). The CDR3 loop spans 15 amino acids. Trimming stripped 6 bases from V and 1 base from J, with 13 bases between. Germline loops: CDR1 MNHEY, CDR2 SVGAGI. The CDR3 reads CASRSGHRSNQPQHF. CDR3 sequence (DNA): TGTGCCAGCAGATCTGGACACCGGAGCAATCAGCCCCAGCATTTT.

This clone was counted a single time. Mismatch with germline at one junction end may stem from a read error. The chain is built from TRBV5-4 and TRBJ1-4; possibly TRBD1 for D (6 bases). Germline values: CDR1 SGHNT, CDR2 YYREEE (reference sequence). This CDR3 comprises 12 residues. CDR3 amino acids: CASSPKGVLWVF. The CDR3 DNA reads as TGTGCCAGCAGCCCCAAGGGGGTCCTCTGGGTTTTT.

The chain links TRBV5-6 to TRBJ1-2, with a tentative D call TRBD1 (6 bases). The CDR3 totals 14 residues. The V gene's germline CDR1 is SGHDT and CDR2 YYEEEE. V was cut by 0 bases and J by 4 bases, with 10 bases left in between. The CDR3 bases are TGTGCCAGCAGCTTGGGCGGACAGATCTATGGCTACACCTTC. This sequence encodes CASSLGGQIYGYTF.

The rearrangement joins TRBV5-6 to TRBJ2-7, with 8 bases that match TRBD1. The CDR3 length is 15 residues. The V gene's germline CDR1 is SGHDT and CDR2 YYEEEE. J lost 3 bases, V lost 0 bases, and 5 bases had no gene match. Written as DNA, the CDR3 is TGTGCCAGCAGCTTGGCGGCAGGGGGCGGCTACGAGCAGTACTTC. Amino acid sequence: CASSLAAGGGYEQYF.

The chain joins TRBV6-5 to TRBJ2-1; D tentatively reads TRBD1 or TRBD2 (5 bases each). CDR1 is MNHEY and CDR2 is SVGAGI in the germline V gene. The CDR3 sequence is 11 residues long. The V and J ends lost 5 bases and 12 bases respectively, with 11 bases between them. The CDR3 region is CASSPGTSQFF. The CDR3 DNA is TGTGCCAGCAGTCCGGGGACGTCGCAGTTCTTC.

The chain has TRBV7-9 and TRBJ2-1; TRBD1 agrees at 10 bases. Germline V lookup: CDR1 SEHNR, CDR2 FQNEAQ (reference sequence). The CDR3 covers 15 residues. Trimming at V came to 2 bases and at J to 6 bases, leaving 4 bases not matched to a gene. The CDR3 loop is CASSLTGTGANEQFF. The CDR3 DNA reads as TGTGCCAGCAGCTTAACCGGGACAGGGGCCAATGAGCAGTTCTTC.

This clone came up a few times. The V gene is TRBV2, the J gene TRBJ2-1; a possible D gene is TRBD2 (5 bases). The CDR3 is made up of 14 amino acids. Trimming shortened V by 3 bases and J by 4 bases, and 10 bases separated the two germline ends. Per germline, CDR1 SNHLY and CDR2 FYNNEI. CDR3 nucleotide sequence: TGTGCCAGCAGTGAGCGGACTCCGTACAATGAGCAGTTCTTC. Translating it yields CASSERTPYNEQFF.

This chain connects TRBV15 to TRBJ2-5; TRBD1 matches at 7 bases. CDR3 size: 11 residues. In germline, CDR1 is LNHNV, CDR2 YYDKDF (reference sequence). V gave up 9 bases and J gave up 3 bases; unmatched junction bases: 1. The CDR3 nucleotides read TGTGCCACAGGGACAGAAGAGACCCAGTACTTC. Translated: CATGTEETQYF.

This clone was observed once. The rearrangement links TRBV11-1 to TRBJ2-5, with D tentatively TRBD2 (6 bases). The CDR3 is 15 residues long. Germline V CDR1 and CDR2: SGHAT, FQDESV (reference sequence). The V end lost 1 base, the J end lost 2 bases, and 11 bases lay between the germline ends. The CDR3 reads CASSLELRGQETQYF. The DNA for the CDR3 is TGTGCCAGCAGCTTAGAATTACGGGGGCAAGAGACCCAGTACTTC.

The chain joins TRBV4-2 to TRBJ2-2; unclear D gene. The CDR3 consists of 14 residues. V was shortened by 0 bases and J by 6 bases, with 8 bases between the two germline ends. In germline, CDR1 is LGHNA, CDR2 YNFKEQ. This chain's CDR3 is CASSQDRVPGELFF. CDR3 DNA: TGTGCCAGCAGCCAAGACCGGGTTCCCGGGGAGCTGTTTTTT.